This T cell receptor beta chain appears in the sequencing data of a study of untreated major depressive disorder listed by TCRdb under 2018. With respect to the entire study: In this cross-sectional case-control comparison, antidepressant-free major depressive disorder patients and individually matched non-depressed controls were compared on T cell phenotype and TCR repertoire. Sequencing followed up flow-cytometry Vbeta 5.1, Vbeta 11 and Vbeta 22 usage differences observed in the whole cohort. What the authors observed across the whole study: TRBV25-01 and TRBV02-01 usage followed the flow-cytometry pattern but did not reach statistical significance in the sequencing data. Sequencing confirmed higher TRBV05-01 (Vbeta 5.1) usage among CD4+ T cells of depressed patients than controls, with p = 0.040 in a one-tailed test. Because of strict matching and exclusion criteria, the study sample was comparatively small, which limits how generalizable the findings are. The sequencing comparisons used one-tailed planned tests on only three preselected Vbeta families. The top five TRBV05-01 clones in every sequenced subject were all private clones.

Concerning this clone itself: The specificity of this receptor is unknown. No much larger clonotype is one base removed from it; base qualities were not supplied.

The Qiagen DNeasy Blood and Tissue Kit was used to extract total genomic DNA from purified CD4+ T cells. Amplification and sequencing of the TCRbeta CDR3 region, as defined according to IMGT, were carried out with immunoSEQ immunosequencing protocols. The study's own analysis went as follows. Preprocessing of raw sequence data for PCR and sequencing error correction was performed by the immunoSEQ service. The sequence data were imported into the immunoSEQ Analyzer and were further analyzed using VDJtools v1.0.7. The paired Wilcoxon signed-rank test was used to test differences between patients and controls. TCRdb took over this immuneACCESS table, retaining in-frame rearrangements with V and J assigned. Such tables are incomplete; in checked studies, under half of the missing clones stem from an unresolved V gene, and the remainder is unexplained. From that table come the V and J calls and clone size; the DNA was used to work out D and trimming. This sample lists approximately 13,000 clones; 85% to 95% were detected once. The top ten hold about 1.5% of the sample.

CDR1 SQVTM and CDR2 ANQGSEA are derived from the germline V gene. Including cysteine and phenylalanine, the CDR3 has 15 amino acids. The retained sequence is limited to the CDR3, 45 bases, with the frame set at the first base. V and J are truncated by 5 bases and 0 bases respectively, leaving an intervening sequence of 14 bases. For sex, age, current smoking status and body mass index, every depressed patient had a pairwise-matched non-depressed control. European descent was reported for all participants. A DSM-IV diagnosis of major depressive disorder and a Hamilton Rating Scale for Depression score of at least 18 were present in all patients. Patients had been free of any psychiatric medication, including antidepressants, for at least 8 weeks before enrollment. Among patients, depression severity was moderate to severe. All participants were excluded for major medical conditions, Axis I/II comorbidities, regular medication or illicit drug use, or drinking over 100 g alcohol weekly. Around 27 ml of peripheral blood was drawn into EDTA tubes from each participant. CD4+ T cells were purified from thawed PBMCs by magnetic negative selection with the BD IMag Human CD4 T Lymphocyte Enrichment Set. Flow cytometry confirmed that the CD4+ enrichment method typically gave around 94% purity. A subgroup of about five case-control pairs, selected blind to chemokine receptor expression and flow-cytometric repertoire skewing results, was subjected to TCRbeta sequencing. All blood samples were drawn in the morning at 8:00 a.m., and PBMCs were separated by Ficoll-Hypaque gradient centrifugation. PBMCs were cryopreserved by gradual cooling to -80°C and stored in liquid nitrogen until assayed.

This clonotype was obtained from a woman aged 25 to 45 with major depressive disorder. The sample comprised CD4+ T cells from PBMCs. Recombination joined TRBV29-1 with TRBJ2-4, with no D gene named confidently. The nucleotide sequence is TGCAGCGTTTTAGCTGGGATTCTAGCCAAAAACATTCAGTACTTC. Its translation is CSVLAGILAKNIQYF.